Listed below are T cell receptor beta chains from one sample, sequenced in a study of regulatory T cells in long-lasting Graves disease. Each CDR3 protein gets one entry after TCRdb re-called the multiplex PCR reads with MiXCR. This sample carries about 560,000 distinct CDR3 sequences, around 15% of them seen once, and the ten largest clones take around 12%. This sample also appeared in a second study, on T cells in Graves' hyperthyroidism and ophthalmopathy.

This material consisted of peripheral blood mononuclear cells (PBMCs), taken at new diagnosis, from a patient treated with antithyroid drugs. The source of these receptors is a man between 18 and 35 years old with Graves disease. Each CDR3 is given with its conserved first and last residue. The order of the fields is J gene, clone size, D gene, V gene, CDR3 DNA, CDR3 protein. D genes are given only for firm matches. Expanded clones get a size class; other rows say once, few or many, or leave the size out.

TRBJ2-7 NA NA TRBV24-1 TGTGCCACCAGTGATGGAAACGAGCAGTACTTC CATSDGNEQYF
TRBJ1-1 few TRBD1 TRBV7-9 TGTGCCAGCAGCTTAGGCGGGACAGCGAACACTGAAGCTTTCTTT CASSLGGTANTEAFF
TRBJ2-1 NA TRBD2 TRBV4-2 TGTGCCAGCAGCCATACTAGCGGAGGCTACAATGAGCAGTTCTTC CASSHTSGGYNEQFF
TRBJ2-2 NA NA TRBV20-1 TGCAGTGCTAGCCCCGGTAGCACCGGGGAGCTGTTTTTT CSASPGSTGELFF
TRBJ2-2 NA NA TRBV10-3 TGTGCCATCAGTGGGGGGACCCCAGTGGGCACCGGGGAGCTGTTTTTT CAISGGTPVGTGELFF
TRBJ2-3 few TRBD2 TRBV29-1 TGCAGCGTTGTGACTAGCGGGACCACTAGCACAGATACGCAGTATTTT CSVVTSGTTSTDTQYF
TRBJ2-7 few TRBD2 TRBV11-2 TGTGCCAGCAGCCCCTCCACTACGGGGGGGGGCGAGCAGTACTTC CASSPSTTGGGEQYF
TRBJ2-1 few NA TRBV7-8 TGTGCCAGCAGCTTAGGACTAGGTAGGAGCAATGAGCAGTTCTTC CASSLGLGRSNEQFF
TRBJ1-2 many TRBD1 TRBV6-1 TGTGCCAGCAGTCCGACAGGGCGGAACTATGGCTACACCTTC CASSPTGRNYGYTF
TRBJ2-1 many NA TRBV5-1 TGCGCCAGCAGCTGGGAGCGAACGGACTCATTCTACAATGAGCAGTTCTTC CASSWERTDSFYNEQFF
TRBJ2-1 few TRBD1 TRBV7-3 TGTGCCAGCAGCGTAAGAAGGGGGCAAGAGCAGTTCTTC CASSVRRGQEQFF
TRBJ1-1 NA NA TRBV20-1 TGCAGTGCTAGACCCGCGGGACGTCAGAACACTGAAGCTTTCTTT CSARPAGRQNTEAFF
TRBJ2-7 NA TRBD2 TRBV5-1 TGCGCCAGCAGCTACGCAAGCGGGAGGGCCCCGACGAGCTCCTACGAGCAGTACTTC CASSYASGRAPTSSYEQYF
TRBJ2-3 many NA TRBV7-9 TGTGCCAGCAGCCTAGGGACACAAGACACAGATACGCAGTATTTT CASSLGTQDTDTQYF
TRBJ2-1 NA NA TRBV29-1 TGCAGCGGTAGAGGGGCGGGCAGGGGCGCGTACAATGAGCAGTTCTTC CSGRGAGRGAYNEQFF
TRBJ1-5 NA TRBD1 TRBV12-3/TRBV12-4 TGTGCCAGCAGTTTTGGGGGACAGATTAGCGATCAGCCCCAGCATTTT CASSFGGQISDQPQHF